Given below is one T cell receptor beta chain in context. This clonotype is medium-sized (0.01 to 0.1%) in terms of sample share. The specificity of this receptor is unknown. One base away there is no much larger clone; base qualities are not given. The source of the sample is a study (TCRdb year 2017). Looking at the study overall: To characterize human CD8+ TCR repertoires that recognize immunodominant viral antigens, the researchers relied on sequence and structural analyses. What the study reported, not specific to this receptor: The CD8+ TCR repertoires specific to different immunodominant viral antigens were reported to be highly diverse and distinct from one another.

The instrument given in TCRdb is Illumina HiSeq 2500. TCRdb passed the public sequencing reads through fastp at Q25 and MiXCR, retaining productive beta sequences. Rows with a matching CDR3 protein are joined into one entry that keeps the most common DNA and genes. The sample table contains some 800 distinct CDR3 sequences; only one count was recorded for roughly 30% of them. Clones ranked in the top ten supply roughly 43% of the sample. Sequenced sample: CD8+ T cells (not recorded whether cultured). The receptor was derived from a female donor.

The nucleotide sequence reads TGTGCCAGCAGTTACTACGGCTCCTATAATTCACCCCTCCACTTT. Its translation is CASSYYGSYNSPLHF. The rearranged chain carries TRBV6-5 and TRBJ1-6; no D segment can be confidently identified. Looking up the germline V gene yields CDR1 MNHEY and CDR2 SVGAGI. The CDR3 runs 15 residues from the cysteine to the phenylalanine. Only the CDR3 DNA stays, 45 bases, in frame from base 1. V is clipped by 1 base and J by 0 bases, and the sequence between their germline boundaries is 4 bases long.